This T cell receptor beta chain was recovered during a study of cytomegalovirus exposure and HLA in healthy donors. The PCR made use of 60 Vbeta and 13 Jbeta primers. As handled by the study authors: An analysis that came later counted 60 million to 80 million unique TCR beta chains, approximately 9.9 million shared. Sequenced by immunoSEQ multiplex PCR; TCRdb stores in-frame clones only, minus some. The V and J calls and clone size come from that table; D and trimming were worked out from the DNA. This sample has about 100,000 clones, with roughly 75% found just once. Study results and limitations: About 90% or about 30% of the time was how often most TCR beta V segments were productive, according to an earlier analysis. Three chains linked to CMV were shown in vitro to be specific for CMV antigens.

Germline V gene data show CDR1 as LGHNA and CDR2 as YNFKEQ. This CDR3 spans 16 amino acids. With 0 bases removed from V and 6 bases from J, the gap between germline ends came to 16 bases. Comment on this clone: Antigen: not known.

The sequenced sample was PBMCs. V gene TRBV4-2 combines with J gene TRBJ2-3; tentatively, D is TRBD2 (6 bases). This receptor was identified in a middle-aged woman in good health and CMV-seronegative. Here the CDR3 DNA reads TGTGCCAGCAGCCAAGAAGGGCGGGATGGGGTGGATACGCAGTATTTT. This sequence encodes CASSQEGRDGVDTQYF.